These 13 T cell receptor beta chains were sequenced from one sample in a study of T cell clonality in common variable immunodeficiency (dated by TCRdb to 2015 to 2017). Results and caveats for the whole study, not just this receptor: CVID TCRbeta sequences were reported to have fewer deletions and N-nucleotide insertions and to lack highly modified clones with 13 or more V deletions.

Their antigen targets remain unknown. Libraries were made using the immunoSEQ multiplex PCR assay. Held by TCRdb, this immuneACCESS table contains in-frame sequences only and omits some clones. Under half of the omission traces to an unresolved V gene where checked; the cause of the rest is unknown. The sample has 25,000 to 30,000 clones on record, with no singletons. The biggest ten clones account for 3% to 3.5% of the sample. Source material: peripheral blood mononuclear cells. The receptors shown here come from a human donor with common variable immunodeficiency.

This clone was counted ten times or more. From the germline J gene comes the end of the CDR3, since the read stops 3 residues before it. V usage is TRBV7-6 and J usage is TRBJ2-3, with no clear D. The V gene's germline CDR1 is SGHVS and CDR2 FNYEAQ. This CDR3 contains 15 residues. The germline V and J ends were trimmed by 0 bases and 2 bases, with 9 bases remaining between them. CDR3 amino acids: CASSLAPRPTDTQYF. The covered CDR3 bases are TGTGCCAGCAGCTTAGCCCCGCGGCCCACAGATACG.

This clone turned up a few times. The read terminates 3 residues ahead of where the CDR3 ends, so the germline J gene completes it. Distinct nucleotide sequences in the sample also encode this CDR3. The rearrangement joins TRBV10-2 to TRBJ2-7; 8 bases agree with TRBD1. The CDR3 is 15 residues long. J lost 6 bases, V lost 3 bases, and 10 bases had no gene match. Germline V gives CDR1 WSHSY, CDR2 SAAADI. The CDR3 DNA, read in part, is TGCGCCAGCAGTGAACGACAGGGGAAAACTCTCGAG. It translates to CASSERQGKTLE. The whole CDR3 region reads CASSERQGKTLEQYF.

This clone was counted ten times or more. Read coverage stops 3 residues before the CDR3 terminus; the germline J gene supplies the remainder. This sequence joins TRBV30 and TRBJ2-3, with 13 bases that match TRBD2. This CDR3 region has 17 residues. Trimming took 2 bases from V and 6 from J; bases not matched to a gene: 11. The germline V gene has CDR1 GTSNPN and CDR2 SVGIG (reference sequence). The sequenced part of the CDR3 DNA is TGTGCCTGGAGTATATCTACGACTAGCGGGGGGCCGGATACG. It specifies CAWSISTTSGGPDT. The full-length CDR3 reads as CAWSISTTSGGPDTQYF.

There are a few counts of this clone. The CDR3 spells CASSLVWGDEDRGAQPQHF. Partial CDR3 DNA: TGCGCCAGCAGCTTGGTCTGGGGCGATGAGGACAGGGGGGCTCAGCCC. The chain combines TRBV5-1 with TRBJ1-5; 10 nucleotides agree with TRBD1. The DNA ends 3 residues before the CDR3 does, and the rest of the CDR3 is filled in from the germline J gene. The CDR3 runs to 19 residues. V shed 0 bases, J shed 6 bases, and the junction held 15 bases outside the gene matches. Germline CDR1 and CDR2: SGHRS and YFSETQ.

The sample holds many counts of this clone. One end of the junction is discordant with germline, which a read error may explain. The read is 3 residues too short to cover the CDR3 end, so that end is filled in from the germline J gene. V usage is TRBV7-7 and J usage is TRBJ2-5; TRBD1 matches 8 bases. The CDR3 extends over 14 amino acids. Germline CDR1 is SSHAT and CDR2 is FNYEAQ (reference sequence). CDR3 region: CASSRGRGRETQYF. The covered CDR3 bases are TGTGCTAGCAGCCGAGGCAGGGGGCGAGAGACC.

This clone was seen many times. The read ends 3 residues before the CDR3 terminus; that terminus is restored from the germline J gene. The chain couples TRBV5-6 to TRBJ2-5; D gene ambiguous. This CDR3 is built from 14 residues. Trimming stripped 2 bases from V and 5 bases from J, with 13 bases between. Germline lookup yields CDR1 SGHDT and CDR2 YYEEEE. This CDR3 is CASSFFPVYETQYF. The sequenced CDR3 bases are TGTGCCAGCAGCTTCTTTCCCGTTTATGAGACC.

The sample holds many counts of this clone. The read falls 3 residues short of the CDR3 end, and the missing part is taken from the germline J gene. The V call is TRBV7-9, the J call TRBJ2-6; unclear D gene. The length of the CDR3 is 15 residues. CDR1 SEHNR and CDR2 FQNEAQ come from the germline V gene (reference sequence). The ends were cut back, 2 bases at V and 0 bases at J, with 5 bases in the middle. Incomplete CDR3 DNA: TGTGCCAGCAGCTTATCTTACTCTGGGGCCAACGTC. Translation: CASSLSYSGANV. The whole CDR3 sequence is CASSLSYSGANVLTF.

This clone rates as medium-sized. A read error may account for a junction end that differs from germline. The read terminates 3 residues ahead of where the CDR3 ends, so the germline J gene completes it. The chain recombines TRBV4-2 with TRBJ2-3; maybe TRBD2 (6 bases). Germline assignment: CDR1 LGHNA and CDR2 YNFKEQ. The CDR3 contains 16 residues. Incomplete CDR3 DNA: TGCGCCAGCAGCCAAGAGAGAACGGGGGGCACAGATACG. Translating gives CASSQERTGGTDT. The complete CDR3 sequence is CASSQERTGGTDTQYF.

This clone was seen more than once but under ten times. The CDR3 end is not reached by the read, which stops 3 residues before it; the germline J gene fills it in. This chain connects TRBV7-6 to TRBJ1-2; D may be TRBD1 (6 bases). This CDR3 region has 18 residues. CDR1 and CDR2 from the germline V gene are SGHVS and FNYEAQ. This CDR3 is CASSLETDGGPLSDGYTF. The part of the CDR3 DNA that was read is TGTGCCAGCAGCTTAGAGACCGACGGGGGGCCTTTGTCGGACGGC.

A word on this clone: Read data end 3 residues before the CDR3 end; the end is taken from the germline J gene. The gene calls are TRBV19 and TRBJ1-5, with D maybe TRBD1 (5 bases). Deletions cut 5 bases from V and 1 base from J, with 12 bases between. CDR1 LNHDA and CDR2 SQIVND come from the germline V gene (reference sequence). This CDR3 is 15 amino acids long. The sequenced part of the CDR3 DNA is TGTGCCAGTAGTCGAGGGGAGCTGAGCAATCAGCCC. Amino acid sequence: CASSRGELSNQP. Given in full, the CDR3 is CASSRGELSNQPQHF. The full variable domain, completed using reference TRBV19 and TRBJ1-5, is DGGITQSPKYLFRKEGQNVTLSCEQNLNHDAMYWYRQDPGQGLRLIYYSQIVNDFQKGDIAEGYSVSREKKESFPLTVTSAQKNPTAFYLCASSRGELSNQPQHFGDGTRLSIL.

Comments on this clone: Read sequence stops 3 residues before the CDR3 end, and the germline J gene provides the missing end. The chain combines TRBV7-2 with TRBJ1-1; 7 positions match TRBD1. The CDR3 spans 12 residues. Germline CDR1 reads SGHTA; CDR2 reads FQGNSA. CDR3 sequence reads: CASRTGQVVAFF. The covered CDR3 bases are TGTGCCAGCAGGACCGGACAGGTAGTA.

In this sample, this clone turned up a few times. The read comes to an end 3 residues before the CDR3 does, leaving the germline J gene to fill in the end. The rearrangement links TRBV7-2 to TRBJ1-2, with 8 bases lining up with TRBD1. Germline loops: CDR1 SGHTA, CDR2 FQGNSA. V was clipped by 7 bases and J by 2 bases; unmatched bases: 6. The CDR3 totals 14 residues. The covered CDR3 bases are TGTGCCAGCACCTCTTACAGGGGGAACTATGGC. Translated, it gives CASTSYRGNYG. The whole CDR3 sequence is CASTSYRGNYGYTF. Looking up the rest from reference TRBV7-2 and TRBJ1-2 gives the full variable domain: GAGVSQSPSNKVTEKGKDVELRCDPISGHTALYWYRQSLGQGLEFLIYFQGNSAPDKSGLPSDRFSAERTGGSVSTLTIQRTQQEDSAVYLCASTSYRGNYGYTFGSGTRLTVV.

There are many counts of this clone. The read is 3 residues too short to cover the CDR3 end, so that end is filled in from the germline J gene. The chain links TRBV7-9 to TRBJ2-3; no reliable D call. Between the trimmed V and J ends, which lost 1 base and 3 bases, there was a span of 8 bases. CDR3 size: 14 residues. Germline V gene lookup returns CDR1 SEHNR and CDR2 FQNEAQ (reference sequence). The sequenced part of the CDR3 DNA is TGTGCCAGCAGCTTAGTCTACTCGACAGATACG. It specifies CASSLVYSTDT. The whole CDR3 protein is CASSLVYSTDTQYF.